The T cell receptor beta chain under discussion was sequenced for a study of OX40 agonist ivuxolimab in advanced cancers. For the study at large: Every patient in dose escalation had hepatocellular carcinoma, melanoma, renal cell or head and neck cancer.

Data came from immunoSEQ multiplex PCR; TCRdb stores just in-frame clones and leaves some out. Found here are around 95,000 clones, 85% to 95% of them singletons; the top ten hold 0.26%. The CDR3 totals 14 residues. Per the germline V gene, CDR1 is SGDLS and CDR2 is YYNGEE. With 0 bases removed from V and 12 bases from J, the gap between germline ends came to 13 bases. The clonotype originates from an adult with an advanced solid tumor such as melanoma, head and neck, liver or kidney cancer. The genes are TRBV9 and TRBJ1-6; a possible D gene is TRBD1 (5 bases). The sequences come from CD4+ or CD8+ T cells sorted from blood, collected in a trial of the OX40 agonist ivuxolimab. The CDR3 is CASSVEQGARPLHF. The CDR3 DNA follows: TGTGCCAGCAGCGTAGAACAAGGGGCGAGACCCCTCCACTTT. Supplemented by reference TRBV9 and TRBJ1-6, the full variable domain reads DSGVTQTPKHLITATGQRVTLRCSPRSGDLSVYWYQQSLDQGLQFLIQYYNGEERAKGNILERFSAQQFPDLHSELNLSSLELGDSALYFCASSVEQGARPLHFGNGTRLTVT.